Here is one T cell receptor beta chain with its context. The sample is drawn from a study of T cell responses to AZD1222 COVID-19 vaccine. Sequencing was performed with immunoSEQ multiplex PCR; in TCRdb, only in-frame clones are kept and a portion is missing. The data contain 180,000 or so clones, about 90% of them singletons. Germline V gene sequence: CDR1 SGHRS, CDR2 YFSETQ. Trimming removed 0 bases from V and 6 bases from J, with 16 bases in between. The CDR3 consists of 15 residues. This specimen consisted of peripheral blood, obtained 28 days after the second AZD1222 dose. The sequence was obtained from an adult who received the AZD1222 COVID-19 vaccine. The chain is built from TRBV5-1 and TRBJ2-7; no reliable D call. The CDR3 bases are TGCGCCAGCAGCTTGGGGCCTAGTGGTGATAGCGAGCAGTACTTC. As protein: CASSLGPSGDSEQYF. Looking up the rest from reference TRBV5-1 and TRBJ2-7 gives the full variable domain: KAGVTQTPRYLIKTRGQQVTLSCSPISGHRSVSWYQQTPGQGLQFLFEYFSETQRNKGNFPGRFSGRQFSNSRSEMNVSTLELGDSALYLCASSLGPSGDSEQYFGPGTRLTVT.